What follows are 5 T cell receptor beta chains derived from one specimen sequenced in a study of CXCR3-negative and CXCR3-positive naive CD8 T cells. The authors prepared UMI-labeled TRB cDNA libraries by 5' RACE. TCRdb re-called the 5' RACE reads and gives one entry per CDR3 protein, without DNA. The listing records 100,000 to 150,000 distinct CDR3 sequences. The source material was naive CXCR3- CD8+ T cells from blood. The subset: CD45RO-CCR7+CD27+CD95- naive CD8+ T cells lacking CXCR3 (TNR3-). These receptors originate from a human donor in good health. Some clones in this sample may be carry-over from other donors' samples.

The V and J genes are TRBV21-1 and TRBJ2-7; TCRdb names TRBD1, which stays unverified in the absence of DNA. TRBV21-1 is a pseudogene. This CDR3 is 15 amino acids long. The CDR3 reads CASSNGRGPGYEQYF.

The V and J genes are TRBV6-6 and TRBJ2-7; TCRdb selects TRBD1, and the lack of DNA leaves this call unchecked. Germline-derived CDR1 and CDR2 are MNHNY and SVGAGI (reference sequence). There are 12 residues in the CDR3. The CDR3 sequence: CASMDGAAEQYF.

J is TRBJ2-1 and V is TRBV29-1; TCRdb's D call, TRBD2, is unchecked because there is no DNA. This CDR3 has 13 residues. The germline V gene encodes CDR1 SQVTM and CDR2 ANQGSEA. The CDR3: CSPSRAGYNEQFF.

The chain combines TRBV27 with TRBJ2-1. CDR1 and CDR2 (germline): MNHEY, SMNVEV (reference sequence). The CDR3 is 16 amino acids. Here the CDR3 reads CASSLATISSYNEQFF.

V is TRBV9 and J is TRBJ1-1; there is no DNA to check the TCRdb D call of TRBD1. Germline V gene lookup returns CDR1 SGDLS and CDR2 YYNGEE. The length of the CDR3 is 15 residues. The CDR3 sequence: CASSPRTGVNTEAFF.